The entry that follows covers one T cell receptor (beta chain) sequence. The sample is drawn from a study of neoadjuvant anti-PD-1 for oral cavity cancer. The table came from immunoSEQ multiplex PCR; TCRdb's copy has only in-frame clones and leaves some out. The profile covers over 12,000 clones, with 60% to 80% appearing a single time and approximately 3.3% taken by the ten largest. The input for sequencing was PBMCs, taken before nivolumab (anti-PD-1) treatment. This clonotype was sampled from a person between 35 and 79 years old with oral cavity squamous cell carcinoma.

The CDR3 DNA is TGCGCCAGCAGCTTGGCTTTCAGATTATACAATGAGCAGTTCTTC. Translated: CASSLAFRLYNEQFF. J is TRBJ2-1 and V is TRBV5-1, with unresolved D. The CDR3 consists of 15 residues. The germline V and J ends were trimmed by 0 bases and 4 bases, with 11 bases remaining between them. The germline V gene has CDR1 SGHRS and CDR2 YFSETQ.